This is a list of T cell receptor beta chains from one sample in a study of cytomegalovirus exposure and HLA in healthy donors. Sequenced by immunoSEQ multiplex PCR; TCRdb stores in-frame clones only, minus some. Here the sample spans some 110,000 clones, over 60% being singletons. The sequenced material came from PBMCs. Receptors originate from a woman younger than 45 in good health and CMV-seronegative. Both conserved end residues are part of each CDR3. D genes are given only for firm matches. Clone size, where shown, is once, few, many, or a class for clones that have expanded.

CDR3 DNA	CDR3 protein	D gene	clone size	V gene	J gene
TGTGCCAGCAGTGAACTAGCGCCGAACTACAATGAGCAGTTCTTC	CASSELAPNYNEQFF	-	-	TRBV6-1	TRBJ2-1
TGTGCCAGCAGGCAAGGGACTAGCGGAATAGAAATAGAGCAGTTCTTC	CASRQGTSGIEIEQFF	TRBD2	-	TRBV27	TRBJ2-1
TGCGCCAGCAGCCGAACGACTAGCCGCGAGCAGTACTTC	CASSRTTSREQYF	TRBD2	-	TRBV4-1	TRBJ2-7
TGTGCCAGCTCACCAGCAGGGCCTAATGAAAAACTGTTTTTT	CASSPAGPNEKLFF	-	-	TRBV18	TRBJ1-4
TGTGCCACCCAGACGGGGGATGGCAATCAGCCCCAGCATTTT	CATQTGDGNQPQHF	-	-	TRBV10-3	TRBJ1-5
TGTGCCAGTAGTGGAGGGACGGATTGGATTGAAGCTTTCTTT	CASSGGTDWIEAFF	-	-	TRBV19	TRBJ1-1
TGCGCCAGCAGCCAAGGGGGACAGGGGGCTCGTGGAAACACCATATATTTT	CASSQGGQGARGNTIYF	TRBD1	-	TRBV4-1	TRBJ1-3
TGTGCCAGCTCACCTACCCGACAGGGGGGGTTTGAGACCCAGTACTTC	CASSPTRQGGFETQYF	TRBD1	-	TRBV18	TRBJ2-5
TGTGCCAGCAGCGTAGCCCCCTCTAGGGGCAGGGAGACCCAGTACTTC	CASSVAPSRGRETQYF	-	few	TRBV9	TRBJ2-5
TGTGCCAGCAGTCTGACAGATACGCAGTATTTT	CASSLTDTQYF	-	-	TRBV2	TRBJ2-3
TGTGCCGGCAGCTTAGGGTCTAGCGGGGAACTGATGGAGACCCAGTACTTC	CAGSLGSSGELMETQYF	TRBD2	-	TRBV7-9	TRBJ2-5
TGTGCCAGCAGTGAAGGGACAGGGGGCTACGAGCAGTACTTC	CASSEGTGGYEQYF	TRBD1	-	TRBV6-1	TRBJ2-7
TGCGCCAGCAGCTTGCTAGCGGGAGGGTCCTACAATGAGCAGTTCTTC	CASSLLAGGSYNEQFF	TRBD2	-	TRBV5-1	TRBJ2-1
TGTGCCAGCAGCGTAGACGGGACTCACTACGAGCAGTACTTC	CASSVDGTHYEQYF	-	-	TRBV9	TRBJ2-7
TGTGCCAGCTCACCGGGACAGAGCTATCAGCCCCAGCATTTT	CASSPGQSYQPQHF	TRBD1	-	TRBV18	TRBJ1-5
TGTGCCAGCAGAAGTCTCGGCACCGGGGAGCTGTTTTTT	CASRSLGTGELFF	-	-	TRBV2	TRBJ2-2
TGCGCCAGCGGAGACAGGTTGAACACTGAAGCTTTCTTT	CASGDRLNTEAFF	-	-	TRBV5-1	TRBJ1-1
TGTGCCAGCAGCTTCCTACTCCGGACAGGGCTTAACTATGGCTACACCTTC	CASSFLLRTGLNYGYTF	TRBD1	once	TRBV7-9	TRBJ1-2
TGTGCCAGCAGCCTGGGGGGTCCCAGCTATGGCTACACCTTC	CASSLGGPSYGYTF	-	once	TRBV21-1	TRBJ1-2
TGTGCCAGCAGCGGAGGCCGGGACAGGGGTCCAGATACGCAGTATTTT	CASSGGRDRGPDTQYF	TRBD1	-	TRBV9	TRBJ2-3
TGCGCCAGCAGCCGAGTAGATTACAATGAGCAGTTCTTC	CASSRVDYNEQFF	-	-	TRBV4-3	TRBJ2-1
TGTGCCAGCAGTGAAGGGACTAGCGGGAGCGATGAGCAGTTCTTC	CASSEGTSGSDEQFF	TRBD2	-	TRBV6-4	TRBJ2-1
TGTGCCAGCAGGCAGGACAGAAACTCTGGAAACACCATATATTTT	CASRQDRNSGNTIYF	-	few	TRBV28	TRBJ1-3
TGTGCCAGCAGCTTGGAGCGGGGTGAGCAGTTCTTC	CASSLERGEQFF	TRBD2	-	TRBV5-4	TRBJ2-1
TGTGCCATCAAGATAGGACTAGCGGGGGAAACAGATACGCAGTATTTT	CAIKIGLAGETDTQYF	TRBD2	-	TRBV10-3	TRBJ2-3
TGTGCCAGCAGCCCTAGGGACTTTCCTGCGAACACCGGGGAGCTGTTTTTT	CASSPRDFPANTGELFF	-	once	TRBV4-2	TRBJ2-2
TGTGCCAGCACCCGACCCGGGACAGGGAGATCCGAGCAGTACTTC	CASTRPGTGRSEQYF	TRBD1	-	TRBV28	TRBJ2-7
TGTGCCAGCAGCTTAATGACGACGGGATCCTACGAGCAGTACTTC	CASSLMTTGSYEQYF	-	-	TRBV11-2	TRBJ2-7
TGTGCCAGCAGTGCCGGGACTCACGCTGGCAATCAGCCCCAGCATTTT	CASSAGTHAGNQPQHF	-	-	TRBV6-1	TRBJ1-5
TGCGCCAGCAGCTTGGGTGTGGGAGCGGGCCCTATAGAAGAGACCCAGTACTTC	CASSLGVGAGPIEETQYF	-	once	TRBV5-1	TRBJ2-5
TGTGCCAGCAGCTTGGAACTAGCGGGTTACAATGAGCAGTTCTTC	CASSLELAGYNEQFF	TRBD2	-	TRBV5-4	TRBJ2-1
TGTGCCAGCAGTGGAGAATGGAGCTCCTACAATGAGCAGTTCTTC	CASSGEWSSYNEQFF	-	-	TRBV2	TRBJ2-1
TGTGCCAGCAGTTACCCGACAGGGGGCTCCCATACGGGTCGGGGGAACGAGCAGTACTTC	CASSYPTGGSHTGRGNEQYF	TRBD1	-	TRBV28	TRBJ2-7
TGTGCCAGTAGTATAACGGGACTAGTAGGGAATGAGCAGTTCTTC	CASSITGLVGNEQFF	TRBD2	-	TRBV19	TRBJ2-1
TGTGCCAGCAGCTTAGGGGCCCAGGGACTTATCGTTGGGGGAGGGCAGTACTTC	CASSLGAQGLIVGGGQYF	-	-	TRBV7-2	TRBJ2-7
TGCGCCAGCAGCCATCGACAGGGGGCCACAGAGACCCAGTACTTC	CASSHRQGATETQYF	TRBD1	-	TRBV4-3	TRBJ2-5
TGTGCCAGCAGCGTAAACAGCCAAGAGACCCAGTACTTC	CASSVNSQETQYF	-	-	TRBV9	TRBJ2-5
TGTGCCAGCAGCCACGATCACGGACAGCCGCCTACTGAAGCTTTCTTT	CASSHDHGQPPTEAFF	-	few	TRBV14	TRBJ1-1
TGTGCCAGCAGGGAGGGTCCAGCTACGGAAGAGCAGTACTTC	CASREGPATEEQYF	-	-	TRBV2	TRBJ2-7
TGTGCCAGCAGTGTCACAGGGTTTTTCGACGAGCAGTACTTC	CASSVTGFFDEQYF	-	-	TRBV27	TRBJ2-7
TGTGCCAGCAGCTTTGGGGGGTACGAAAACACCATATATTTT	CASSFGGYENTIYF	-	-	TRBV5-6	TRBJ1-3
TGCGCCAGCAGCTTGGCCCTAGCGGGAGGCCCCCACAATGAGCAGTTCTTC	CASSLALAGGPHNEQFF	TRBD2	-	TRBV5-1	TRBJ2-1
TGCGCCAGCAGCTCTACACAGGGTTCTAGGGACACTGAAGCTTTCTTT	CASSSTQGSRDTEAFF	-	-	TRBV5-1	TRBJ1-1